Reported below is one T cell receptor beta chain. The antigen remains unidentified. The sample, 7.5 to 10 milliliters of peripheral blood, was drawn from each donor. Extraction yielded at least 5.5 micrograms of total RNA per sample. This entry is derived from a study of blood T cells in healthy people across ages. Study observations and caveats: Naive CD4+ cells and diversity were both higher in long-lived donors than in aged donors.

Alongside a J-beta primer mix, a sample-barcoded 5' primer served in a second PCR lasting 7 to 11 cycles. MiXCR was run by TCRdb on the 5' RACE reads, yielding one entry per CDR3 protein. Altogether just under 550,000 distinct CDR3 sequences are present, less than 25% being singletons, with the ten largest covering less than 9%. The same specimen was also included in a second study, on T cells of mothers and their children. This second study says: Donors comprised three healthy Caucasian mothers plus their six children.

The sequence was obtained from a boy aged 5-17 years in good health. Sequences were obtained from blood.

CDR3 region: CSAGPGVTAYEQYF. The CDR3, as DNA: TGCAGCGCGGGGCCCGGGGTTACTGCCTACGAGCAGTACTTC. The chain carries TRBV29-1 and TRBJ2-7; D possibly matches TRBD1 or TRBD2 (5 bases each). The CDR3 is made up of 14 amino acids. Germline V gene sequence: CDR1 SQVTM, CDR2 ANQGSEA. The V gene lost 7 bases and the J gene lost 2 bases, with 18 bases spanning the gap.